The T cell receptor (beta chain) described here comes from a study of T cells expressing NK-cell markers. Study at large: Beta-chain profiling covered CD3+CD56+NKG2C+, CD3+CD56+NKG2C- and CD3+CD56-NKG2C+ sorted subsets. The eight sequenced donors comprised seven who were HCMV-seropositive and one who was seronegative. Study results and caveats: The CD3+CD56-NKG2C+ fraction of four donors was likewise dominated by these clonotypes.

TCRdb reprocessed the 5' RACE reads, with one entry per CDR3 protein and no DNA. This listing includes about 550,000 distinct CDR3 sequences. Germline V gives CDR1 SGHVS, CDR2 FQNEAQ. The CDR3 has 16 amino acids. Regarding this clonotype: Antigen specificity is unknown.

Sequencing input: blood T cells: a sorted CD56 or NKG2C T cell subset, CD4+ or CD8+ T cells, or bulk PBMC T cells (not recorded which). The chain couples TRBV7-8 to TRBJ2-7. The receptor was isolated from a man between 18 and 35 years old in good health. CDR3 residues: CASSLGHSQSSYEQYF.